A selection of T cell receptor beta chains follows, all from one sample in a study of Graves' ophthalmopathy and Graves' hyperthyroidism. Each CDR3 protein gets one entry after TCRdb re-called the multiplex PCR reads with MiXCR. The table has about 1.2 million distinct CDR3 sequences, about two fifths seen once. Sequencing input: peripheral blood or thyroid tissue (not recorded which). The receptors here all came from an adult man with Graves' hyperthyroidism. CDR3s include the opening cysteine and the closing phenylalanine or tryptophan. The order of the fields is V gene, clone size, J gene, CDR3 length, D gene, CDR3 protein, CDR3 DNA. D genes are given only for firm matches. Some rows have no size entry. The others give once, few or many, or a class for an expanded clone.

TRBV7-9	-	TRBJ2-7	14	-	CASSYGGPQYEQYF	TGTGCCAGCAGCTACGGGGGGCCGCAATACGAGCAGTACTTC
TRBV2	-	TRBJ2-7	13	TRBD1	CARSGTGVGEQYF	TGTGCCAGATCCGGGACAGGGGTAGGCGAGCAGTACTTC
TRBV7-9	many	TRBJ2-6	15	TRBD1	CASTGQENGANVLTF	TGTGCCAGCACCGGACAGGAGAATGGGGCCAACGTCCTGACTTTC
TRBV12-3/TRBV12-4	many	TRBJ2-5	14	-	CASRRQDFFETQYF	TGTGCCAGCAGACGGCAGGATTTCTTCGAGACCCAGTACTTC
TRBV7-2	-	TRBJ2-1	15	TRBD2	CASSLNGLALNEQFF	TGTGCCAGCAGCTTAAATGGACTAGCTCTCAATGAGCAGTTCTTC
TRBV7-9	many	TRBJ2-6	17	-	CASSPRRSSSGANVLTF	TGTGCCAGCAGCCCACGCAGGTCGAGCTCTGGGGCCAACGTCCTGACTTTC
TRBV29-1	-	TRBJ1-6	13	-	CSSLPSRDTPLHF	TGCAGCTCCCTTCCGAGTCGAGACACACCCCTCCACTTT
TRBV29-1	many	TRBJ1-2	11	-	CSVERDYGYTF	TGCAGCGTTGAACGGGACTATGGCTACACCTTC
TRBV7-2	-	TRBJ2-7	22	TRBD2	CASSLKLTVPGLAGGFSYEQYF	TGTGCCAGCAGCTTAAAACTGACCGTCCCGGGACTAGCGGGAGGCTTTAGCTACGAGCAGTACTTC
TRBV11-2	many	TRBJ2-5	14	-	CASSYAEGRETQYF	TGTGCCAGCAGCTATGCGGAGGGGCGGGAGACCCAGTACTTC
TRBV29-1	-	TRBJ1-1	13	TRBD1	CSVLSGGDTEAFF	TGCAGCGTTTTATCAGGGGGGGACACTGAAGCTTTCTTT
TRBV7-9	-	TRBJ2-2	16	TRBD2	CASSHSGGVYTGELFF	TGTGCCAGCAGCCATAGCGGGGGGGTGTACACCGGGGAGCTGTTTTTT
TRBV25-1	-	TRBJ1-1	15	TRBD1	CASSGLGQVNTEAFF	TGTGCCAGCAGTGGACTCGGACAGGTGAACACTGAAGCTTTCTTT
TRBV29-1	-	TRBJ2-7	11	-	CSAPGHHGQYF	TGCAGCGCCCCGGGACATCATGGGCAGTACTTC
TRBV12-3/TRBV12-4	once	TRBJ1-2	13	-	CASTLTDPYGYTF	TGTGCCAGCACCCTGACAGACCCCTATGGCTACACCTTC
TRBV6-5	many	TRBJ1-1	13	-	CASSMDGNTEAFF	TGTGCCAGCAGTATGGACGGGAACACTGAAGCTTTCTTT
TRBV10-2	many	TRBJ2-2	11	-	CASSAIGELFF	TGCGCCAGCAGTGCTATCGGGGAGCTGTTTTTT
TRBV15	-	TRBJ1-1	16	TRBD1	CATSKLPGTGITEAFF	TGTGCCACCAGCAAACTCCCCGGGACAGGGATTACTGAAGCTTTCTTT
TRBV18	-	TRBJ1-1	16	-	CASSPGPALMNTEAFF	TGTGCCAGCTCACCAGGCCCAGCCCTCATGAACACTGAAGCTTTCTTT
TRBV6-5	-	TRBJ2-5	14	-	CASSYNRVGETQYF	TGTGCCAGCAGTTACAACAGGGTTGGAGAGACCCAGTACTTC
TRBV7-8	-	TRBJ2-5	15	TRBD2	CASSLSGGGLETQYF	TGTGCCAGCAGCCTTAGCGGGGGAGGTTTAGAGACCCAGTACTTC
TRBV7-8	many	TRBJ2-7	14	-	CASSADLPAYEQYF	TGTGCCAGCAGTGCCGACTTACCGGCCTACGAGCAGTACTTC
TRBV28	few	TRBJ1-2	14	-	CASSLGTPVYGYTF	TGTGCCAGCAGTTTAGGGACACCAGTCTATGGCTACACCTTC
TRBV10-2	-	TRBJ1-2	15	-	CASSEPNSSNYGYTF	TGCGCCAGCAGTGAGCCGAACAGTTCTAACTATGGCTACACCTTC
TRBV10-2	many	TRBJ1-5	13	TRBD1	CATTGGIGQPQHF	TGCGCCACCACAGGGGGGATCGGTCAGCCCCAGCATTTT
TRBV12-3/TRBV12-4	few	TRBJ2-7	15	-	CASSTRQRSYYEQYF	TGTGCCAGCAGTACTCGACAGAGATCCTACTACGAGCAGTACTTC
TRBV29-1	few	TRBJ2-2	12	-	CSVHPGAGELFF	TGCAGCGTCCACCCGGGGGCCGGGGAGCTGTTTTTT
TRBV7-9	many	TRBJ1-4	15	-	CASSQDGEGDEKLFF	TGTGCCAGCAGCCAAGATGGAGAGGGTGATGAAAAACTGTTTTTT
TRBV7-2	-	TRBJ1-1	12	-	CASSLGVSLTFF	TGTGCCAGCAGCTTAGGGGTGAGCTTGACTTTCTTT
TRBV25-1	many	TRBJ2-5	15	-	CASSEFAADVETQYF	TGTGCCAGCAGTGAATTTGCAGCGGATGTCGAGACCCAGTACTTC